These T cell receptor beta chains were read from a single sample in a study of cytomegalovirus exposure and HLA in healthy donors. Some clones are missing from TCRdb's copy, which holds only in-frame ones; the method was immunoSEQ multiplex PCR. Among about 84,000 clones listed, roughly 63% were seen once. Sequencing input: PBMCs. The receptor set was obtained from a woman aged 40 to 50 in good health and CMV-seropositive. Both conserved end residues are part of each CDR3. D genes are given only for firm matches. The listing skips clone size in some rows; elsewhere it reads once, few, many or a size class.

size	V	D	J	CDR3	DNA
-	TRBV25-1	-	TRBJ1-5	CASSEGGGGNQPQHF	TGTGCCAGCAGTGAAGGCGGCGGGGGCAATCAGCCCCAGCATTTT
few	TRBV7-2	TRBD2	TRBJ2-2	CASSGTSGSVAGELFF	TGTGCCAGCAGCGGGACTAGCGGGAGTGTAGCCGGGGAGCTGTTTTTT
-	TRBV5-4	-	TRBJ1-1	CASSSRQANTEAFF	TGTGCCAGCAGCTCTCGACAAGCGAACACTGAAGCTTTCTTT
once	TRBV28	TRBD1	TRBJ1-2	CASSPTRDRVGGYTF	TGTGCCAGCAGTCCTACTAGGGACAGGGTAGGAGGCTACACCTTC
-	TRBV30	TRBD1	TRBJ1-2	CAWSPGGSSGYTF	TGTGCCTGGAGTCCAGGGGGCAGCTCTGGCTACACCTTC
once	TRBV19	-	TRBJ2-2	CASSPGRENTGELFF	TGTGCCAGTAGTCCGGGCAGGGAGAACACCGGGGAGCTGTTTTTT
-	TRBV28	TRBD1	TRBJ2-5	CASRTGVTRETQYF	TGTGCCAGCAGAACAGGGGTCACGCGAGAGACCCAGTACTTC
-	TRBV10-1	TRBD1	TRBJ1-1	CASSESGQGADEAFF	TGCGCCAGCAGTGAGTCAGGGCAGGGGGCTGATGAAGCTTTCTTT
-	TRBV6-5	-	TRBJ2-1	CASSPRMFSYNEQFF	TGTGCCAGCAGCCCTAGAATGTTCTCCTACAATGAGCAGTTCTTC
few	TRBV6-1	TRBD2	TRBJ2-7	CASSEFPGGYYEQYF	TGTGCCAGCAGTGAATTCCCGGGGGGATACTACGAGCAGTACTTC
-	TRBV19	TRBD1	TRBJ2-7	CASRGTGQGEQYF	TGTGCCAGTAGAGGGACAGGGCAAGGCGAGCAGTACTTC
-	TRBV2	-	TRBJ2-7	CASRWGGFEQYF	TGTGCCAGCAGATGGGGGGGCTTTGAGCAGTACTTC
-	TRBV11-2	-	TRBJ2-5	CASTAEVSLGQETQYF	TGTGCCAGCACCGCGGAAGTTAGCCTCGGTCAAGAGACCCAGTACTTC
-	TRBV19	TRBD1	TRBJ2-2	CASREGQGAGELFF	TGTGCCAGTAGAGAGGGGCAGGGGGCCGGGGAGCTGTTTTTT
few	TRBV27	-	TRBJ2-1	CASSLSRGFGDEQFF	TGTGCCAGCAGTTTATCGAGAGGATTTGGCGATGAGCAGTTCTTC
-	TRBV7-2	TRBD1	TRBJ1-2	CASRVSAGGYGYTF	TGTGCCAGCAGGGTTTCAGCAGGGGGCTATGGCTACACCTTC
-	TRBV2	TRBD2	TRBJ2-3	CASSDGTSGRATDTQYF	TGTGCCAGCAGTGATGGGACTAGCGGGAGGGCCACAGATACGCAGTATTTT